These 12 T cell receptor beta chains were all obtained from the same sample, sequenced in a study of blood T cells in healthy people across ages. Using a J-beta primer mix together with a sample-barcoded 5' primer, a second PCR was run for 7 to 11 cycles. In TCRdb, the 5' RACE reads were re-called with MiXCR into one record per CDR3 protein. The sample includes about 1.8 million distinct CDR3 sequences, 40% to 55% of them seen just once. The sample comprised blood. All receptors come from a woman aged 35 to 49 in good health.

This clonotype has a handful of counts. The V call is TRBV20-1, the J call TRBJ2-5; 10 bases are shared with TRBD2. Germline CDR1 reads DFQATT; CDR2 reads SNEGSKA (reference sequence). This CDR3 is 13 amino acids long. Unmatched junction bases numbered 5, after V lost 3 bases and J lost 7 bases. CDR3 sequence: CSASGTSDGTQYF. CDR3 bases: TGCAGTGCTAGTGGGACTAGCGACGGGACCCAGTACTTC.

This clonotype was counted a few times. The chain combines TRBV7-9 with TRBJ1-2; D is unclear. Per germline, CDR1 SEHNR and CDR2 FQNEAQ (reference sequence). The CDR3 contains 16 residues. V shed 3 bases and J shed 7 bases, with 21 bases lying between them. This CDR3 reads CASSFASTSYIIGYTF. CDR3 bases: TGTGCCAGCAGCTTCGCCTCCACCAGTTATATAATTGGCTACACCTTC.

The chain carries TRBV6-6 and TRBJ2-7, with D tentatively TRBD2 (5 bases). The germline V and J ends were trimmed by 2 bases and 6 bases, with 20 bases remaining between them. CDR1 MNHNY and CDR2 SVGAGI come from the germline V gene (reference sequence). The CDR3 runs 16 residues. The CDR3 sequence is CASSYRETRGSGEQYF. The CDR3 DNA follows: TGTGCCAGCAGTTACAGGGAGACCAGAGGATCGGGCGAGCAGTACTTC.

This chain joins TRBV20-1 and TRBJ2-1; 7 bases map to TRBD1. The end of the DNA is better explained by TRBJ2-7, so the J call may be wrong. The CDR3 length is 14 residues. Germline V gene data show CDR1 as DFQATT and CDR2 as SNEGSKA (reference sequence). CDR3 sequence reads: CSARATGILYEQYF. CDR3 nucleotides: TGCAGTGCTAGAGCGACAGGGATACTCTACGAGCAGTACTTC.

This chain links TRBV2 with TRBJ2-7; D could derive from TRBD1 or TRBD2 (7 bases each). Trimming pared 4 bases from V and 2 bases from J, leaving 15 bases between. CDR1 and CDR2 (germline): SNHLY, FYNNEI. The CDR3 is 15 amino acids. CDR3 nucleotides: TGTGCCAGCAGTGGCCAGGGGGGGTTCGCCTACGAGCAGTACTTC. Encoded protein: CASSGQGGFAYEQYF.

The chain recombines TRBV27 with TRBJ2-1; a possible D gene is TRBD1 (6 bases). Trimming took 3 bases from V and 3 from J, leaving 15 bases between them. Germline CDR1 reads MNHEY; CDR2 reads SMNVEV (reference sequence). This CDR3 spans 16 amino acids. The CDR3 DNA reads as TGTGCCAGCAGTTTTTCCTCGGGACACGTCTACAATGAGCAGTTCTTC. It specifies CASSFSSGHVYNEQFF.

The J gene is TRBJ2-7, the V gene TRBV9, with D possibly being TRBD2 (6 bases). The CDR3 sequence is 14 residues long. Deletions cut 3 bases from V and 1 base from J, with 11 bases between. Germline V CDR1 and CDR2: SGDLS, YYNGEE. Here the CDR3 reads CASSAVSGSYEQYF. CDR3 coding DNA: TGTGCCAGCAGCGCAGTAAGCGGGTCCTACGAGCAGTACTTC.

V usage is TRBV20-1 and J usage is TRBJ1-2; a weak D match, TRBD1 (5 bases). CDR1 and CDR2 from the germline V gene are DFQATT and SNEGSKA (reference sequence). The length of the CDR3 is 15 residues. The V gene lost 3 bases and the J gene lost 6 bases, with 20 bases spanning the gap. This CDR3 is CSASPLMGVSHGYTF. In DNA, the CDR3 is TGCAGTGCTAGTCCCCTCATGGGGGTATCCCATGGCTACACCTTC.

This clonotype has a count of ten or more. For the CDR3, the DNA is TGTGCCAGCGGTGGGCTCAGCACAGATACGCAGTATTTT. Its translation: CASGGLSTDTQYF. The gene calls are TRBV7-2 and TRBJ2-3, with D unresolved. The V end was cut by 8 bases, the J end by 0 bases, with 9 bases between. The length of the CDR3 is 13 residues. The V gene's germline CDR1 is SGHTA and CDR2 FQGNSA.

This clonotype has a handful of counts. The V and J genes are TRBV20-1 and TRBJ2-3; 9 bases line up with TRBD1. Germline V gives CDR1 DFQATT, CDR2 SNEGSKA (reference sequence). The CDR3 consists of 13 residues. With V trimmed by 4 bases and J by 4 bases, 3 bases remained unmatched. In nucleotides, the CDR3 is TGCAGTGCTAAACGGACAGGGGCAGATACGCAGTATTTT. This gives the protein CSAKRTGADTQYF.

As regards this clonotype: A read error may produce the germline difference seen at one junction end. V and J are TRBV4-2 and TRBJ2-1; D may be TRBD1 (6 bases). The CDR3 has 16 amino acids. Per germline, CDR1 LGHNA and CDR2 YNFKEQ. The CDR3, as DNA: TGTGTCAGCAGCCAAGAACGGACAGTCTCCTACAATGAGCAGTTCTTC. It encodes CVSSQERTVSYNEQFF.

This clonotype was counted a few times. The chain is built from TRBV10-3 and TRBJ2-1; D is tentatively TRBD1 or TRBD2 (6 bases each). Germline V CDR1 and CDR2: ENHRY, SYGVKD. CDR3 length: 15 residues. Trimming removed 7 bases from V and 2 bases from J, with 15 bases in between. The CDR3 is CAIMVTGATYNEQFF. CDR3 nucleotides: TGTGCCATCATGGTCACGGGGGCCACCTACAATGAGCAGTTCTTC.